This TCR beta chain was obtained from a study of cytomegalovirus exposure and HLA in healthy donors. Repertoires were generated with immunoSEQ multiplex PCR, while TCRdb's copy carries only in-frame clones and drops some. The sample has about 330,000 clones; roughly 90% are singletons. V trimming: 2 bases; J trimming: 1 base; junction bases outside the gene matches: 3. There are 17 residues in the CDR3. The germline gives CDR1 MNHEY, CDR2 SMNVEV (reference sequence). The chain carries TRBV27 and TRBJ2-6; TRBD1 agrees at 9 bases. Material for sequencing was PBMCs. The source is a woman in her 30s in good health and CMV-seropositive. The CDR3 protein is CASSLGDRASGANVLTF. The CDR3 DNA is TGTGCCAGCAGTTTAGGGGACAGGGCTTCTGGGGCCAACGTCCTGACTTTC.